This T cell receptor (beta chain) was retrieved from a study of type 1 regulatory T cells. Study information: This in vitro CD4 product, T-allo10, is enriched for Tr1 cells and alloantigen-specific.

Turning to this clonotype: The antigen remains unidentified.

TCRdb itself ran the reads through MiXCR, one entry per CDR3 protein. Among about 42,000 distinct CDR3 sequences listed, 10% to 15% were seen once. The CDR3 extends over 14 amino acids. Looked up from germline, CDR1 is LGHDT and CDR2 is YNNKEL (reference sequence). The V end was cut by 4 bases, the J end by 4 bases, with 13 bases between. The source of this sequence is a human donor in good health. J is TRBJ2-5 and V is TRBV3-1; D is undetermined. Sequences were obtained from cultured non-Tr1 T cells, either the whole culture or a sorted T cell fraction (not recorded which). CDR3 amino acids: CASSPNAALETQYF. CDR3 sequence (DNA): TGTGCCAGCAGCCCCAATGCGGCTCTAGAGACCCAGTACTTC.